This TCR beta chain was sequenced during a study of shared clonotypes between healthy human individuals. Findings and limits, study-wide: Naive subsets, compared against memory subsets, generally had larger estimated richness values.

About this clone: What it recognizes is unknown.

This CDR3 region has 14 residues. Germline lookup yields CDR1 MGHRA and CDR2 YSYEKL. V lost 4 bases and J lost 4, with 10 bases in between. Here immunoSEQ multiplex PCR was the method, and the copy in TCRdb shows in-frame clones only, minus some. The sample holds around 720,000 clones, 60% to 75% seen once. The sample comprised memory CD4+ T cells sorted from blood. Subset specified: CD45RA-negative fraction. The chain has TRBV4-1 and TRBJ1-4, with unresolved D. This clonotype originated in a woman in her thirties in good health. CDR3 protein: CASSLRVHNEKLFF. The DNA of the CDR3 is TGCGCCAGCAGCCTCAGAGTACATAATGAAAAACTGTTTTTT.